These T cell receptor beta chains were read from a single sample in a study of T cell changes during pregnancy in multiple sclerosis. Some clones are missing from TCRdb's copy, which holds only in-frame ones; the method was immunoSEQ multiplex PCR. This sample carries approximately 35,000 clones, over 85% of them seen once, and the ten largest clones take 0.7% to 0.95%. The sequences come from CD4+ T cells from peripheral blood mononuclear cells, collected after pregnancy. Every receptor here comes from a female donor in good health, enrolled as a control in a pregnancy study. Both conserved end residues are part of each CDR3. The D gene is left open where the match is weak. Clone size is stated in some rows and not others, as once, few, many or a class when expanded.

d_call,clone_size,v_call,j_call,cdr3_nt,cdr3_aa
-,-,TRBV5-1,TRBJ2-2,TGCGCCAGCAGCTTGGACGCGTCCCGGGACGGGGAGCTGTTTTTT,CASSLDASRDGELFF
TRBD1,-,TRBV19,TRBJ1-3,TGTGCCAGTAGGACTGACAGGGGGCGTGGAAACACCATATATTTT,CASRTDRGRGNTIYF
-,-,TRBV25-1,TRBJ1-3,TGTGCCAGCAGTGAATTGGACAGAGTCTCTGGAAACACCATATATTTT,CASSELDRVSGNTIYF
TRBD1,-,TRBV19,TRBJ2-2,TGTGCCAGTAGTATTAGGCGACAGACAGGGACCGGGGAGCTGTTTTTT,CASSIRRQTGTGELFF
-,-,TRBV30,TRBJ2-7,TGTGCCTCGCACCAGGGGGGCTACGAGCAGTACTTC,CASHQGGYEQYF
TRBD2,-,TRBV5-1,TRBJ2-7,TGCGCCAGCAGCTTGGGACTAGCGGGGGTCCTCACCGAGCAGTACTTC,CASSLGLAGVLTEQYF
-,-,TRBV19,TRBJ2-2,TGTGCCAGTGGAATTACTAGTCACGGGGAGCTGTTTTTT,CASGITSHGELFF
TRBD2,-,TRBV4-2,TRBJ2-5,TGTGCCAGCAGCCCTTCGCGGGAGGGCCAAAGGGAGACCCAGTACTTC,CASSPSREGQRETQYF
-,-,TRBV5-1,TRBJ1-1,TGCGCCAGCAGCGCGGGAAGAGGGACCGCGAACACTGAAGCTTTCTTT,CASSAGRGTANTEAFF
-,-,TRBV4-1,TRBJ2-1,TGCGCCAGCAGCCAAGTGGAGAGAAACAATGAGCAGTTCTTC,CASSQVERNNEQFF
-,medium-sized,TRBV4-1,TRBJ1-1,TGCGCCAGCAGCCCGATAGGCAGGGTTCTGGACACTGAAGCTTTCTTT,CASSPIGRVLDTEAFF